This record concerns one T cell receptor (beta chain) sequence. What it binds is not known. This specimen belongs to a study of T cells after yellow fever vaccination. The study's findings and limits: The secondary response showed a weaker magnitude and a faster peak, day 5 versus 15. After the booster, 96% of CD4 and more than 85% of CD8 primary-response clones were re-detected.

Generation of TCR cDNA used 5'RACE template switching (which added a universal primer site and UMIs). One entry per CDR3 protein results from TCRdb running MiXCR on the 5' RACE reads. The sample includes some 560,000 distinct CDR3 sequences, less than 20% of them seen just once. The CDR3 contains 15 residues. Germline V gene sequence: CDR1 DFQATT, CDR2 SNEGSKA (reference sequence). Trimming took 1 base from V and 5 from J, leaving 17 bases between them. The receptor was derived from a man younger than 30 who received the YFV17D yellow fever vaccine. The chain combines TRBV20-1 with TRBJ1-1, with D possibly being TRBD1 (6 bases). This specimen consisted of PBMCs, obtained 5 to 6 days after the first yellow fever vaccination. The CDR3 sequence is CSARGTGRLRTEAFF. The DNA for the CDR3 is TGCAGTGCTAGAGGAACAGGGCGATTGAGGACTGAAGCTTTCTTT.